This T cell receptor beta chain is from a study of blood T cells in healthy people across ages. Study findings and constraints: No conclusive comparison of naive versus antigen-experienced cells was possible with unsorted PBMCs.

A sample-barcoded 5' primer and a J-beta primer mix were used in a second PCR of roughly 6 to 11 cycles. TCRdb recomputed calls from the 5' RACE reads with MiXCR, one row per CDR3 protein. In the table there are 1.5 million to 2 million distinct CDR3 sequences, over 25% of which are singletons. CDR3 length: 15 residues. From germline, CDR1 is DFQATT and CDR2 SNEGSKA (reference sequence). Notes on this clonotype: Its antigen is not identified.

What was sequenced was blood. This receptor was taken from a woman under 40 in good health. The rearrangement uses TRBV20-1 and TRBJ2-1; maybe TRBD2 (5 bases). CDR3 nucleotides: TGCAGCGTTGTAAGCGCCAGCGGACGGTACAATGAGCAGTTCTTC. Protein: CSVVSASGRYNEQFF.